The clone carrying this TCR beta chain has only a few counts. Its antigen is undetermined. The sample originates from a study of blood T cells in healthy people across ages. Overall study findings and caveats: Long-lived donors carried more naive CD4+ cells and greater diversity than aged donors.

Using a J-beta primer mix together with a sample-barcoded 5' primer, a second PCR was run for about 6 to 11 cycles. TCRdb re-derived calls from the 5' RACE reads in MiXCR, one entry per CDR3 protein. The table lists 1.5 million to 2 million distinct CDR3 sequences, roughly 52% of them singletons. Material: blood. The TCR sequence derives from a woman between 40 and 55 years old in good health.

The CDR3 DNA reads TGTGCCAGCAGTTTGCCCCGGACTAGCGGGGGGGTGGCCAATGAGCAGTTCTTC. Amino acids: CASSLPRTSGGVANEQFF. The V and J genes are TRBV28 and TRBJ2-1, with TRBD2 identical over 15 bases. CDR1 and CDR2 (germline): MDHEN, SYDVKM. V trimming: 3 bases; J trimming: 6 bases; junction bases outside the gene matches: 9. CDR3 size: 18 residues.